This paragraph reports one T cell receptor beta chain. This CDR3 region has 17 residues. PCR was performed using 60 Vbeta and 13 Jbeta primers. Sequencing used immunoSEQ multiplex PCR; TCRdb keeps in-frame clones, though not all of them. Found here are about 230,000 clones, 70% to 90% of them singletons; the top ten hold 0.24%. This specimen comes from a study of cytomegalovirus exposure and HLA in healthy donors. Sequencing input: PBMCs. This receptor was identified in a girl aged 2 to 10 in good health and CMV-seronegative. The genes are TRBV21-1 and TRBJ1-1; the table's D call, TRBD1, has no DNA check behind it. TRBV21-1 is a documented pseudogene. CDR3 region: CASSATGQGGGGTEAFF. The CDR3 nucleotides are TGTGCCAGCAGCGCCACCGGACAGGGGGGAGGGGGCACTGAAGCTTTCTTT.